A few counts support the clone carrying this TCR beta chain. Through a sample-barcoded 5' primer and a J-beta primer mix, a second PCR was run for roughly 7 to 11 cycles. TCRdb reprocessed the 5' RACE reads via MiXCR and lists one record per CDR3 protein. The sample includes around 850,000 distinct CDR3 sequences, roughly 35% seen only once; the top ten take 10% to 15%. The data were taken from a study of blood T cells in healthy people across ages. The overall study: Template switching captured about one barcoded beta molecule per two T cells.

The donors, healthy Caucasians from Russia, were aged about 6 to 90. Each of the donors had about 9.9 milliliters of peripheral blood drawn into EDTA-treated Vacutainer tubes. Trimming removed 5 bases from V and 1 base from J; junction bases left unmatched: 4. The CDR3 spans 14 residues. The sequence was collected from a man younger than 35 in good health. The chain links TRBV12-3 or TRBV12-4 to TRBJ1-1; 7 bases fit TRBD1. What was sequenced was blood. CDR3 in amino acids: CASSPRDRNTEAFF. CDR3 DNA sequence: TGTGCCAGCAGTCCCCGGGACAGGAACACTGAAGCTTTCTTT.